Below are 27 T cell receptor beta chains sequenced from a single sample in a study of CD8 T cells in Susac syndrome. Random-hexamer reverse transcription was applied to roughly 0.5 to 1 ug RNA. TCRdb re-called the immunoSEQ multiplex PCR reads with MiXCR, one entry per CDR3 protein. The data contain fewer than 85,000 distinct CDR3 sequences, roughly 94% of them singletons. Source material: CD8+ T cells from PBMCs. These receptor sequences come from a human donor with multiple sclerosis.

The CDR3 bases are TGTGCCAGCAGCCAAGATTCGGGGCGGGCCCTCTACAATGAGCAGTTCTTC. Protein sequence: CASSQDSGRALYNEQFF. The chain combines TRBV3-1 with TRBJ2-1; D assignment may be TRBD1 or TRBD2 (5 bases each). The CDR3 sequence is 17 residues long. The V and J ends lost 0 bases and 3 bases respectively, with 15 bases between them. Germline CDR1 is LGHDT and CDR2 is YNNKEL (reference sequence).

This chain links TRBV10-3 with TRBJ2-2, with D possibly being TRBD2 (7 bases). This CDR3 region has 14 residues. V lost 7 bases to trimming and J lost 4 bases, with 13 bases between them. The germline gives CDR1 ENHRY, CDR2 SYGVKD. The CDR3 nucleotides read TGTGCCATCATGGAAGGGGGGGGCACCGGGGAGCTGTTTTTT. Its protein is CAIMEGGGTGELFF.

V usage is TRBV6-2 or TRBV6-3 and J usage is TRBJ2-7; D is possibly TRBD1 (6 bases). The CDR3 has 12 amino acids. Germline assignment: CDR1 MNHEY and CDR2 SVGEGT. V was cut by 8 bases and J by 4 bases, with 12 bases left in between. CDR3 residues: CASGTSPYEQYF. The CDR3 nucleotides read TGTGCCAGCGGGACAAGTCCTTACGAGCAGTACTTC.

The sample holds one count of this clonotype. This chain uses TRBV29-1 with TRBJ2-2, with a possible D match to TRBD2 (5 bases). Germline CDR1 SQVTM, CDR2 ANQGSEA. V dropped 7 bases and J dropped 3 bases, with 9 bases sitting between them. CDR3 length equals 12 residues. CDR3 residues: CSARGDTGELFF. The DNA of the CDR3 is TGCAGCGCACGGGGTGACACCGGGGAGCTGTTTTTT.

This chain joins TRBV27 and TRBJ2-2, with D hard to call. The CDR3 has 13 residues. Germline V gene sequence: CDR1 MNHEY, CDR2 SMNVEV (reference sequence). V shed 6 bases and J shed 3 bases, with 8 bases lying between them. The CDR3 loop reads CASSRTYTGELFF. For the CDR3, the DNA is TGTGCCAGCAGCCGGACGTACACCGGGGAGCTGTTTTTT.

The chain combines TRBV29-1 with TRBJ1-4, with D possibly matching TRBD1 (6 bases). Trimming removed 4 bases at V and 3 bases at J, with 15 bases between. In germline, CDR1 is SQVTM, CDR2 ANQGSEA. The CDR3 length is 15 residues. In nucleotides, the CDR3 is TGCAGCGTTGTTTTTAGGGGGGACGCTAATGAAAAACTGTTTTTT. It yields the protein CSVVFRGDANEKLFF.

This sequence joins TRBV2 and TRBJ2-7; 7 nucleotides match TRBD2. Germline CDR1 reads SNHLY; CDR2 reads FYNNEI. V trimming: 7 bases; J trimming: 2 bases; junction bases outside the gene matches: 5. The CDR3 totals 13 residues. The CDR3 sequence is CASTPGTTYEQYF. CDR3 bases: TGTGCCAGCACTCCCGGGACTACCTACGAGCAGTACTTC.

The chain recombines TRBV19 with TRBJ2-5, with 13 bases fitting TRBD2. CDR3 length: 17 residues. Germline V gene sequence: CDR1 LNHDA, CDR2 SQIVND (reference sequence). V lost 4 bases to trimming and J lost 3 bases; unmatched junction nucleotides: 8. The chain's CDR3 is CASSTGWGLAGKETQYF. Written as DNA, the CDR3 is TGTGCCAGTAGTACAGGGTGGGGACTAGCGGGGAAAGAGACCCAGTACTTC. Drawing the rest from reference TRBV19 and TRBJ2-5, the complete variable domain is DGGITQSPKYLFRKEGQNVTLSCEQNLNHDAMYWYRQDPGQGLRLIYYSQIVNDFQKGDIAEGYSVSREKKESFPLTVTSAQKNPTAFYLCASSTGWGLAGKETQYFGPGTRLLVL.

The chain links TRBV18 to TRBJ2-1; TRBD1 aligns across 10 bases. The germline CDR1 and CDR2 sequences are KGHSH and LQKENI. The CDR3 is 16 residues long. J lost 8 bases, V lost 5 bases, and 12 bases had no gene match. The DNA for the CDR3 is TGTGCCAGCTCATTCGGGACAGGGGCCCGCTCCGATGAGCAGTTCTTC. Protein sequence: CASSFGTGARSDEQFF.

This clonotype was observed a few times. The rearrangement links TRBV18 to TRBJ2-7; perhaps D is TRBD1 or TRBD2 (6 bases each). This CDR3 region has 12 residues. The V and J ends lost 2 bases and 5 bases respectively, with 7 bases between them. Germline CDR1 is KGHSH and CDR2 is LQKENI. The CDR3 is CASSPRGDEQYF. The CDR3 DNA reads TGTGCCAGCTCACCAAGGGGGGACGAGCAGTACTTC.

The chain has TRBV5-4 and TRBJ2-5, with D perhaps TRBD1 (6 bases). The CDR3 is 14 residues long. V was pared by 4 bases and J by 3 bases, with 13 bases between. Germline CDR1 SGHNT, CDR2 YYREEE (reference sequence). CDR3 loop: CASSPPQGKETQYF. The CDR3 DNA sequence: TGTGCCAGCAGCCCCCCCCAGGGGAAAGAGACCCAGTACTTC.

CDR3 in amino acids: CASSSTRLGNEQFF. The CDR3 DNA sequence: TGTGCCAGCAGTTCAACCCGACTAGGGAATGAGCAGTTCTTC. The V and J genes are TRBV6-2 or TRBV6-3 and TRBJ2-1, with a tentative D call TRBD2 (6 bases). V lost 4 bases and J 7 bases, leaving 14 bases between the germline ends. CDR3 length: 14 residues. CDR1 is MNHEY and CDR2 is SVGEGT in the germline V gene.

The chain combines TRBV29-1 with TRBJ2-2, with D perhaps matching TRBD1 or TRBD2 (5 bases each). The CDR3 totals 14 residues. V dropped 7 bases and J dropped 2 bases, with 14 bases sitting between them. Germline assignment: CDR1 SQVTM and CDR2 ANQGSEA. DNA of the CDR3: TGCAGCGCGTGGGACGGATCAAACACCGGGGAGCTGTTTTTT. This sequence encodes CSAWDGSNTGELFF.

The chain has TRBV7-9 and TRBJ2-1, with unresolved D. Germline loops: CDR1 SEHNR, CDR2 FQNEAQ (reference sequence). This CDR3 comprises 12 residues. V lost 7 bases, J lost 5 bases, and 9 bases lay in between. CDR3 in amino acids: CASTPFNNEQFF. The CDR3 DNA is TGTGCCAGCACCCCTTTCAACAATGAGCAGTTCTTC. Looking up the rest from reference TRBV7-9 and TRBJ2-1 gives the full variable domain: DTGVSQNPRHKITKRGQNVTFRCDPISEHNRLYWYRQTLGQGPEFLTYFQNEAQLEKSRLLSDRFSAERPKGSFSTLEIQRTEQGDSAMYLCASTPFNNEQFFGPGTRLTVL.

The chain carries TRBV29-1 and TRBJ2-7; D may match TRBD1 or TRBD2 (5 bases each). The germline V gene has CDR1 SQVTM and CDR2 ANQGSEA. This CDR3 region has 14 residues. V lost 6 bases to trimming and J lost 5 bases, with 20 bases between them. CDR3 DNA sequence: TGCAGCGTCGGAAGGGACCCAAGGAACCACGAGCAGTACTTC. It translates to CSVGRDPRNHEQYF.

This chain joins TRBV6-2 or TRBV6-3 and TRBJ1-1; D is unclear. Looked up from germline, CDR1 is MNHEY and CDR2 is SVGEGT. CDR3 length equals 15 residues. V was pared by 5 bases and J by 3 bases, with 16 bases between. The CDR3 coding sequence is TGTGCCAGCAGTATAATCCGGGCCGAGGACACTGAAGCTTTCTTT. Residues: CASSIIRAEDTEAFF.

The gene calls are TRBV2 and TRBJ1-5; 9 bases map to TRBD1. The CDR3 is 15 residues long. Trimming removed 4 bases from V and 6 bases from J; junction bases left unmatched: 7. The V gene's germline CDR1 is SNHLY and CDR2 FYNNEI. Written as DNA, the CDR3 is TGTGCCAGCAGTGTTGGGACAGGGTCCCCTCAGCCCCAGCATTTT. Translation gives CASSVGTGSPQPQHF.

The chain combines TRBV7-2 with TRBJ2-1; the D is unclear. This CDR3 has 12 residues. Trimming took off 2 bases at V and 5 bases at J, with 4 bases between the two ends. Germline V gene data show CDR1 as SGHTA and CDR2 as FQGNSA. This chain's CDR3 is CASSLYDNEQFF. DNA of the CDR3: TGTGCCAGCAGCTTATATGACAATGAGCAGTTCTTC.

The V gene is TRBV6-2 or TRBV6-3, the J gene TRBJ1-6; D ambiguous. Germline CDR1 reads MNHEY; CDR2 reads SVGEGT. The ends were cut back, 7 bases at V and 6 bases at J, with 19 bases in the middle. The CDR3 is 16 residues long. The DNA for the CDR3 is TGTGCCAGCACTCACCGGGCTCGTGGGAGTAATTCACCCCTCCACTTT. It yields the protein CASTHRARGSNSPLHF.

This clonotype was seen a single time. The V and J genes are TRBV2 and TRBJ2-5, with D hard to call. Trimming left V 3 bases short and J 4 bases short, with 12 bases between. Germline CDR1 is SNHLY and CDR2 is FYNNEI. The CDR3 has 14 amino acids. The CDR3 DNA follows: TGTGCCAGCAGTGAGTCCGTAAATCGAGAGACCCAGTACTTC. As protein: CASSESVNRETQYF.

The gene calls are TRBV30 and TRBJ1-2, with D tentatively TRBD1 (5 bases). V lost 2 bases and J 6 bases, leaving 16 bases between the germline ends. There are 14 residues in the CDR3. Per the germline V gene, CDR1 is GTSNPN and CDR2 is SVGIG (reference sequence). The CDR3 bases are TGTGCCTGGAGTCTTCTAGACAGTGTTGATGGCTACACCTTC. Its protein product is CAWSLLDSVDGYTF. Filled out from reference TRBV30 and TRBJ1-2, the complete variable domain reads SQTIHQWPATLVQPVGSPLSLECTVEGTSNPNLYWYRQAAGRGLQLLFYSVGIGQISSEVPQNLSASRPQDRQFILSSKKLLLSDSGFYLCAWSLLDSVDGYTFGSGTRLTVV.

The CDR3 region has the DNA TGCGCCAGCAGCTTGTTCCGGGACAGGGGTGTGGATGGCTACACCTTC. Translation gives CASSLFRDRGVDGYTF. The rearrangement links TRBV5-1 to TRBJ1-2; TRBD1 matches at 10 bases. The V and J ends lost 1 base and 6 bases, in that order; junction bases with no gene match: 9. The CDR3 is made up of 16 amino acids. Looked up from germline, CDR1 is SGHRS and CDR2 is YFSETQ.

Turning to this clonotype: Its ends do not fully match the called genes, so a read error is possible. The chain is built from TRBV29-1 and TRBJ2-7, with 12 bases aligning to TRBD2. Per the germline V gene, CDR1 is SQVTM and CDR2 is ANQGSEA. The CDR3 consists of 14 residues. The chain's CDR3 is CSVEGLAGNYEQYF. In DNA, the CDR3 is TGCAGCGTGGAAGGACTAGCGGGGAACTACGAGCAGTACTTC.

V and J are TRBV12-3 or TRBV12-4 and TRBJ2-1; D remains unclear. This CDR3 region has 15 residues. V dropped 5 bases and J dropped 10 bases, with 21 bases sitting between them. In DNA form, the CDR3 reads TGTGCCAGCAGTACCACCCCAAGCCAGCAAGACGAGCAGTTCTTC. Its protein product is CASSTTPSQQDEQFF.

This clonotype was seen once. The V call is TRBV5-6, the J call TRBJ2-1, with TRBD2 matching over 9 bases. Per germline, CDR1 SGHDT and CDR2 YYEEEE. This CDR3 is built from 14 residues. V lost 3 bases to trimming and J lost 7 bases; unmatched junction nucleotides: 5. CDR3 in amino acids: CASSSGTSLNEQFF. CDR3 nucleotide sequence: TGTGCCAGCAGCTCCGGGACTAGCCTGAATGAGCAGTTCTTC.

J is TRBJ1-5 and V is TRBV5-6; a weak D match, TRBD1 (5 bases). The CDR3 is made up of 16 amino acids. V dropped 4 bases and J dropped 1 base, with 15 bases sitting between them. Germline assignment: CDR1 SGHDT and CDR2 YYEEEE. Written as DNA, the CDR3 is TGTGCCAGCAGCCGTTTGGGGGAGGGAAGCAATCAGCCCCAGCATTTT. Its translation is CASSRLGEGSNQPQHF.

The CDR3 reads CASSPAPYNEQFF. The CDR3 DNA reads as TGTGCCAGCAGCCCTGCTCCGTACAATGAGCAGTTCTTC. The chain joins TRBV12-3 or TRBV12-4 to TRBJ2-1; no definite D call. The CDR3 runs 13 residues. Between the trimmed V and J ends, which lost 6 bases and 4 bases, there was a span of 10 bases.